This T cell receptor (beta chain) comes out of a study of T-cell reconstitution after alpha-beta-depleted transplantation in children. Findings and caveats of the study: Recipient T cells and thymic progenitors that survived gave rise to the high TCRbeta diversity observed at day 60 in some patients. Reported findings indicate that, about two months after transplant, alpha-beta T cells came from several hundred expanded clones, which were derived from non-depleted graft cells. A year had passed since transplant, and T-cell counts and diversity by then came mostly from newly produced T cells.

Trimming cost V 4 bases and J 4 bases; bases outside gene matches: 10. This CDR3 has 16 amino acids. In germline, CDR1 is SGHAT, CDR2 FQNNGV. Unique molecular identifiers were used in preparing the TCRbeta library. One entry per CDR3 protein results from TCRdb running MiXCR on the PCR reads. The sample yields roughly 670,000 distinct CDR3 sequences, roughly 14% seen once. Turning to this clonotype: Its specificity is not known.

The chain combines TRBV11-2 with TRBJ2-3; 8 bases agree with TRBD2. The source was PBMCs, collected before TCRalphabeta/CD19-depleted stem cell transplant. The clonotype comes from a girl aged 2 to 10 with congenital amegakaryocytic thrombocytopenia, due to receive a stem cell transplant. The CDR3 here is CASSSIVSGTSDTQYF. In DNA, the CDR3 is TGTGCCAGCAGCTCTATCGTTAGCGGGACGTCAGATACGCAGTATTTT.